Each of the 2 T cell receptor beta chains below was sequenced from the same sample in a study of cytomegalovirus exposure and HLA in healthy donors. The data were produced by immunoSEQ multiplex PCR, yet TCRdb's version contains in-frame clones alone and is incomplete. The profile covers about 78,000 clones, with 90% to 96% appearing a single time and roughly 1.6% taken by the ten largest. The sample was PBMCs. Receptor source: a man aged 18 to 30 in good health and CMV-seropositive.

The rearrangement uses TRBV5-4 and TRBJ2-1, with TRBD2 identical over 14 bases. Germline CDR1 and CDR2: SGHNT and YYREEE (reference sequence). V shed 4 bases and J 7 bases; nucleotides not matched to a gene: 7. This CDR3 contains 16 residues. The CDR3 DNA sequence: TGTGCCAGCAGCGATCGACTAGCGGGAGGGCCAAATGAGCAGTTCTTC. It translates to CASSDRLAGGPNEQFF.

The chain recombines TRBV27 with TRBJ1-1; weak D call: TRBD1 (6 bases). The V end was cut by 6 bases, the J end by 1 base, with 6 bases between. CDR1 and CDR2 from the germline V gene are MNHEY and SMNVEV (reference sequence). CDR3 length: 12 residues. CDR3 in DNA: TGTGCCAGCAGACAGGGGAACACTGAAGCTTTCTTT. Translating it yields CASRQGNTEAFF.